The 29 T cell receptor beta chains below all came from one sample that was sequenced in a study of technical replicates of blood from several donors. Data came from immunoSEQ multiplex PCR; TCRdb stores just in-frame clones and leaves some out. Of tens of thousands of clones in the sample, 85% to 95% were seen once. The specimen sequenced was PBMCs. The receptor set was obtained from a human donor in good health. Some clones in this sample may be carry-over from other donors' samples.

The chain has TRBV6-1 and TRBJ2-2; possibly TRBD1 for D (7 bases). This CDR3 has 14 amino acids. The V gene lost 8 bases and the J gene lost 4 bases, with 14 bases spanning the gap. Germline-derived CDR1 and CDR2 are MNHNS and SASEGT. The CDR3 nucleotides are TGTGCCAGCCGCACAGGGGAGGCCACCGGGGAGCTGTTTTTT. Its translation is CASRTGEATGELFF.

This clone was seen a single time. The CDR3 protein is CARSLVQGTSSTLAGELFF. CDR3 DNA sequence: TGTGCCAGAAGCTTGGTCCAAGGGACTAGCTCAACTTTAGCCGGGGAGCTGTTTTTT. The rearrangement joins TRBV5-3 to TRBJ2-2; 9 positions match TRBD2. TRBV5-3 is an ORF; its function is uncertain. After removal of 0 bases from V and 6 bases from J, the junction contained 15 bases not matched to a gene. The CDR3 spans 19 residues.

The genes are TRBV9 and TRBJ2-7; 7 bases are a match to TRBD1. The V and J ends lost 4 bases and 3 bases, in that order; junction bases with no gene match: 7. The CDR3 length is 14 residues. CDR1 SGDLS and CDR2 YYNGEE come from the germline V gene. The CDR3 nucleotides read TGTGCCAGCAGCACAGGGGTTTCGGGCTACGAGCAGTACTTC. Its protein product is CASSTGVSGYEQYF. The full variable domain, rest sourced from reference TRBV9 and TRBJ2-7, is DSGVTQTPKHLITATGQRVTLRCSPRSGDLSVYWYQQSLDQGLQFLIQYYNGEERAKGNILERFSAQQFPDLHSELNLSSLELGDSALYFCASSTGVSGYEQYFGPGTRLTVT.

This chain connects TRBV2 to TRBJ1-1; D call uncertain. Trimming removed 3 bases from V and 4 bases from J, with 15 bases in between. Germline V gives CDR1 SNHLY, CDR2 FYNNEI. This CDR3 contains 15 residues. In DNA form, the CDR3 reads TGTGCCAGCAGTGAGGACTCTCGAGGTACCACTGAAGCTTTCTTT. This gives the protein CASSEDSRGTTEAFF. Supplemented by reference TRBV2 and TRBJ1-1, the full variable domain reads EPEVTQTPSHQVTQMGQEVILRCVPISNHLYFYWYRQILGQKVEFLVSFYNNEISEKSEIFDDQFSVERPDGSNFTLKIRSTKLEDSAMYFCASSEDSRGTTEAFFGQGTRLTVV.

V gene TRBV7-3 combines with J gene TRBJ2-1, with 8 bases identical to TRBD2. The CDR3 runs to 16 residues. Germline V gene lookup returns CDR1 SGHTA and CDR2 FQGTGA. Trimming took 2 bases from V and 5 from J; bases not matched to a gene: 8. CDR3 in DNA: TGTGCCAGCAGCTTAGCGGGGGGCCGAAACGACAATGAGCAGTTCTTC. It codes for CASSLAGGRNDNEQFF.

The genes are TRBV11-2 and TRBJ1-1; D gene unclear. V was pared by 1 base and J by 5 bases, with 5 bases between. Germline V gene sequence: CDR1 SGHAT, CDR2 FQNNGV. The CDR3 consists of 12 residues. The chain's CDR3 is CASSLVGTEAFF. CDR3 nucleotide sequence: TGTGCCAGCAGCTTAGTCGGGACTGAAGCTTTCTTT.

The chain joins TRBV7-2 to TRBJ2-2; 8 nucleotides match TRBD2. The trim removed 3 bases at V and 2 bases at J, leaving 5 bases unmatched. This CDR3 is 16 amino acids long. Germline lookup yields CDR1 SGHTA and CDR2 FQGNSA. The CDR3 sequence: CASSFRGGPNTGELFF. The DNA of the CDR3 is TGTGCCAGCAGCTTCCGGGGGGGCCCCAACACCGGGGAGCTGTTTTTT. The whole variable domain, filled in from reference TRBV7-2 and TRBJ2-2, reads GAGVSQSPSNKVTEKGKDVELRCDPISGHTALYWYRQSLGQGLEFLIYFQGNSAPDKSGLPSDRFSAERTGGSVSTLTIQRTQQEDSAVYLCASSFRGGPNTGELFFGEGSRLTVL.

CDR3 residues: CASQGLAYGYTF. CDR3 DNA: TGTGCCTCGCAGGGGCTGGCCTATGGCTACACCTTC. The chain has TRBV30 and TRBJ1-2; possible D gene TRBD1, 6 bases. The V end was cut by 7 bases, the J end by 4 bases, with 13 bases between. CDR1 and CDR2 (germline): GTSNPN, SVGIG (reference sequence). This CDR3 spans 12 amino acids. Combining the CDR3 with reference TRBV30 and TRBJ1-2 gives the whole variable domain SQTIHQWPATLVQPVGSPLSLECTVEGTSNPNLYWYRQAAGRGLQLLFYSVGIGQISSEVPQNLSASRPQDRQFILSSKKLLLSDSGFYLCASQGLAYGYTFGSGTRLTVV.

The chain links TRBV10-2 to TRBJ2-7; D remains ambiguous. Per germline, CDR1 WSHSY and CDR2 SAAADI. The CDR3 is 16 amino acids. The V and J ends lost 0 bases and 1 base respectively, with 13 bases between them. CDR3 region: CASSESYASLSYEQYF. The CDR3, as DNA: TGCGCCAGCAGTGAGTCCTATGCGAGCTTGTCCTACGAGCAGTACTTC.

The chain has TRBV4-3 and TRBJ2-7; 9 bases line up with TRBD2. The CDR3 consists of 19 residues. V lost 4 bases and J lost 0; bases outside the gene matches: 16. The germline gives CDR1 LGHNA, CDR2 YSLEER. The CDR3 loop reads CASSPRGSGGTPRSYEQYF. In nucleotides, the CDR3 is TGCGCCAGCAGCCCCCGAGGTAGCGGGGGAACTCCTCGCTCCTACGAGCAGTACTTC.

This rearrangement joins TRBV7-2 to TRBJ2-2; tentative D call: TRBD1 (6 bases). V was cut by 3 bases and J by 6 bases, with 11 bases left in between. Germline V gene lookup returns CDR1 SGHTA and CDR2 FQGNSA. This CDR3 is 14 amino acids long. The CDR3 coding sequence is TGTGCCAGCAGCTTTGGGGGCGGAGCCGGGGAGCTGTTTTTT. Amino acids: CASSFGGGAGELFF.

The rearrangement links TRBV29-1 to TRBJ2-7; D gene ambiguous. Germline CDR1 and CDR2: SQVTM and ANQGSEA. V lost 6 bases and J 0 bases, leaving 12 bases between the germline ends. This CDR3 contains 13 residues. CDR3 bases: TGCAGCGTCCAAGCAAAGAGCTCCTACGAGCAGTACTTC. This sequence encodes CSVQAKSSYEQYF.

The chain joins TRBV2 to TRBJ2-3; 8 nucleotides agree with TRBD2. CDR3 length equals 18 residues. Germline V gene lookup returns CDR1 SNHLY and CDR2 FYNNEI. Trimming cost V 7 bases and J 1 base; bases outside gene matches: 16. CDR3 sequence: CASTHGLAGWLGTDTQYF. CDR3 nucleotides: TGTGCCAGCACCCATGGTCTAGCGGGTTGGCTCGGCACAGATACGCAGTATTTT.

This clone is a singleton in its sample. The genes are TRBV4-1 and TRBJ1-1; no reliable D call. Germline CDR1 reads MGHRA; CDR2 reads YSYEKL. There are 13 residues in the CDR3. The V gene lost 0 bases and the J gene lost 4 bases, with 6 bases spanning the gap. CDR3 in DNA: TGCGCCAGCAGCCAAGATTCCCGCACTGAAGCTTTCTTT. Translation gives CASSQDSRTEAFF.

This chain connects TRBV7-8 to TRBJ2-5; 10 bases are shared with TRBD1. Germline values: CDR1 SGHVS, CDR2 FQNEAQ. Losses at the gene ends were 5 bases for V and 5 bases for J; bases not matched to a gene: 5. The CDR3 consists of 14 residues. The CDR3 DNA reads as TGTGCCAGCAGCCCTAGGACAGGGGGGGAGACCCAGTACTTC. The encoded protein is CASSPRTGGETQYF.

The chain couples TRBV29-1 to TRBJ2-7; TRBD2 aligns across 10 bases. The CDR3 is 14 amino acids. Germline V gene data show CDR1 as SQVTM and CDR2 as ANQGSEA. CDR3 sequence (DNA): TGCAGTATACAGCGGGAGGGGAGCTCCTACGAGCAGTACTTC. Translation: CSIQREGSSYEQYF.

V gene TRBV5-6 combines with J gene TRBJ2-7; D is undetermined. CDR3 size: 13 residues. Germline values: CDR1 SGHDT, CDR2 YYEEEE. V was cut by 1 base and J by 6 bases, with 11 bases left in between. CDR3 loop: CASSLPAHREQYF. Here the CDR3 DNA reads TGTGCCAGCAGCTTGCCTGCGCACCGCGAGCAGTACTTC.

J is TRBJ1-1 and V is TRBV4-3; no definite D call. The CDR3 length is 17 residues. Per the germline V gene, CDR1 is LGHNA and CDR2 is YSLEER. V was pared by 0 bases and J by 1 base, with 15 bases between. As DNA, the CDR3 is TGCGCCAGCAGCCAAGATCTCGGCGGGGAATGGAACACTGAAGCTTTCTTT. It codes for CASSQDLGGEWNTEAFF.

The chain couples TRBV13 to TRBJ2-1, with TRBD1 as a possible D gene (6 bases). Trimming took 5 bases from V and 9 from J, leaving 14 bases between them. There are 13 residues in the CDR3. Germline V lookup: CDR1 PRHDT, CDR2 FYEKMQ (reference sequence). The CDR3 nucleotides are TGTGCCAGCAGCCTCCCAGGGGTGGGTGAGCAGTTCTTC. It encodes CASSLPGVGEQFF.

V and J are TRBV5-1 and TRBJ1-6; 7 nucleotides agree with TRBD1. The V segment lost 5 bases and the J segment 8 bases; nucleotides outside the gene matches: 7. CDR1 and CDR2 (germline): SGHRS, YFSETQ. The CDR3 extends over 14 amino acids. CDR3 coding DNA: TGCGCCAGCAGAACGACAGGGAAGGATTCACCCCTCCACTTT. Its protein product is CASRTTGKDSPLHF.

The chain employs TRBV6-5 and TRBJ1-2; 10 nucleotides line up with TRBD1. Germline V gene sequence: CDR1 MNHEY, CDR2 SVGAGI. The CDR3 sequence is 13 residues long. Germline trimming cut 3 bases from V and 13 bases from J; bases unmatched to any gene: 8. The CDR3 protein is CASSYLGGTGVTF. In DNA, the CDR3 is TGTGCCAGCAGTTATTTGGGCGGGACAGGGGTCACCTTC.

J is TRBJ2-1 and V is TRBV4-1; 10 nucleotides agree with TRBD2. J was trimmed by 3 bases and V by 3 bases; bases with no gene match: 2. CDR1 and CDR2 from the germline V gene are MGHRA and YSYEKL. The CDR3 consists of 15 residues. CDR3 amino acids: CASSHLAGGYNEQFF. DNA for the CDR3: TGCGCCAGCAGCCATTTAGCGGGAGGCTACAATGAGCAGTTCTTC.

The CDR3 is CASRKTGGFSEQYF. The CDR3 nucleotides are TGCGCCAGCAGGAAGACTGGGGGGTTTAGCGAGCAGTACTTC. V and J are TRBV4-1 and TRBJ2-7; D is perhaps TRBD2 (6 bases). Germline assignment: CDR1 MGHRA and CDR2 YSYEKL. Trimming pared 6 bases from V and 6 bases from J, leaving 18 bases between. CDR3 size: 14 residues.

The chain links TRBV6-1 to TRBJ1-5, with D tentatively TRBD1 (5 bases). Between the trimmed V and J ends, which lost 3 bases and 3 bases, there was a span of 9 bases. The CDR3 is 14 amino acids. From germline, CDR1 is MNHNS and CDR2 SASEGT. CDR3 amino acids: CASSETDYNQPQHF. In DNA form, the CDR3 reads TGTGCCAGCAGTGAGACAGATTACAATCAGCCCCAGCATTTT.

The chain recombines TRBV10-3 with TRBJ1-2; TRBD1 matches 9 bases. Germline CDR1 is ENHRY and CDR2 is SYGVKD. The CDR3 has 15 amino acids. Trimming removed 6 bases from V and 5 bases from J; junction bases left unmatched: 10. The CDR3 DNA sequence: TGTGCCATCAGGAGCCCGGGACAGGGAGATTATGGCTACACCTTC. It specifies CAIRSPGQGDYGYTF.

This chain joins TRBV27 and TRBJ1-1, with D tentatively TRBD1 (6 bases). Per germline, CDR1 MNHEY and CDR2 SMNVEV (reference sequence). The CDR3 is 14 amino acids. V lost 5 bases, J lost 2 bases, and 12 bases lay in between. The CDR3 loop reads CASSPWTANTEAFF. The CDR3 region has the DNA TGTGCCAGCAGTCCCTGGACAGCCAACACTGAAGCTTTCTTT.

The V gene is TRBV2, the J gene TRBJ1-6; 9 bases fit TRBD1. V shed 6 bases and J 8 bases; nucleotides not matched to a gene: 5. The CDR3 spans 14 residues. Germline-derived CDR1 and CDR2 are SNHLY and FYNNEI. The CDR3 DNA is TGTGCCAGCAGCGTACAGGGGGCCTATTCACCCCTCCACTTT. Translated: CASSVQGAYSPLHF.

The DNA for the CDR3 is TGTGCCAGCAGCCAGGGAGGGAACAGTCGCTCTGGAAACACCATATATTTT. As protein: CASSQGGNSRSGNTIYF. The chain carries TRBV4-2 and TRBJ1-3; D call uncertain. The germline V gene has CDR1 LGHNA and CDR2 YNFKEQ. The CDR3 runs to 17 residues. V lost 3 bases to trimming and J lost 0 bases, with 15 bases between them.

The chain carries TRBV20-1 and TRBJ2-1, with D perhaps TRBD1 (5 bases). Germline V lookup: CDR1 DFQATT, CDR2 SNEGSKA (reference sequence). V shed 6 bases and J shed 6 bases, with 9 bases lying between them. The CDR3 contains 11 residues. In nucleotides, the CDR3 is TGCAGTGCCGCAGGGTCCAATGAGCAGTTCTTC. This gives the protein CSAAGSNEQFF.